These T cell receptor beta chains were read from a single sample in a study of blood T cell repertoires in COVID-19. Using immunoSEQ multiplex PCR, the repertoire was profiled, and TCRdb retains in-frame clones only, with some absent. This sample yields roughly 410,000 clones, of which 80% to 90% are seen a single time; 1% to 1.5% belongs to the top ten. The sequenced sample was peripheral blood. These receptors all stem from a man aged 40-49 years with acute or convalescent COVID-19. Both conserved end residues are trimmed from each CDR3.

CDR3aa: ASSAITGFGNIQY
j_gene: TRBJ2-4
v_gene: TRBV28
len: 13

CDR3aa: ASSSYRDRATPAF
j_gene: TRBJ1-1
v_gene: TRBV11-2
len: 13

CDR3aa: ASSTRSRGTEAF
j_gene: TRBJ1-1
v_gene: TRBV5-1
len: 12

CDR3aa: ASSWSSGRETQY
j_gene: TRBJ2-5
v_gene: TRBV5-8
len: 12

CDR3aa: ASSQDLPQNTEAF
j_gene: TRBJ1-1
v_gene: TRBV4-1
len: 13

CDR3aa: ASSFRDSSYGYT
j_gene: TRBJ1-2
v_gene: TRBV5-4
len: 12

CDR3aa: ASSLPQGRTGELF
j_gene: TRBJ2-2
v_gene: TRBV11-2
len: 13

CDR3aa: ASSYMGTLTDTQY
j_gene: TRBJ2-3
v_gene: TRBV6-5
len: 13

CDR3aa: ASSIQGTDTQY
j_gene: TRBJ2-3
v_gene: TRBV19
len: 11

CDR3aa: ATSDWGGQETQY
j_gene: TRBJ2-5
v_gene: TRBV24-1
len: 12

CDR3aa: ATSDPRGSRGTEAF
j_gene: TRBJ1-1
v_gene: TRBV24-1
len: 14